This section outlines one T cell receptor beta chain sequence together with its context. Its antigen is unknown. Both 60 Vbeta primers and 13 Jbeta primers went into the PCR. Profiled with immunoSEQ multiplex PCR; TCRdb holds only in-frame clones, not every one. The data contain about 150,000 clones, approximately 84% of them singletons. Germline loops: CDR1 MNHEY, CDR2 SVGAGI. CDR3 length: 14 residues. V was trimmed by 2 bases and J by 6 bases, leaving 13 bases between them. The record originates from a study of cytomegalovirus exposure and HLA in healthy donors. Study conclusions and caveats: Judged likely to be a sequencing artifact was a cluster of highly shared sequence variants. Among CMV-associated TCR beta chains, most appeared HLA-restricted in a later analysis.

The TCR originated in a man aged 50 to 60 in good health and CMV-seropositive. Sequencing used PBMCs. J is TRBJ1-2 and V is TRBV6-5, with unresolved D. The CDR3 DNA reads TGTGCCAGCAGTTACGATACGCAGGTCAATGGCTACACCTTC. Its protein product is CASSYDTQVNGYTF.